This entry describes one T cell receptor beta chain. These data belong to a study of B cell selection in AIRE deficiency. Generated by immunoSEQ multiplex PCR, the TCRdb table keeps only in-frame clones and is missing some. The sample lists about 5,200 clones, more than 70% occurring once. Regulatory T cells were sorted as CD4+CD25hiCD127low/negative. This CDR3 has 15 residues. Trimming took 5 bases from V and 10 from J, leaving 21 bases between them. The germline CDR1 and CDR2 sequences are SGHAT and FQNNGV. This TCR derives from a human donor with AIRE deficiency. The sample comprised Tregs sorted from PBMCs. The V and J genes are TRBV11-2 and TRBJ2-1; D may be TRBD1 (6 bases). The CDR3 loop is CASSLTGNMAGEQFF. For the CDR3, the DNA is TGTGCCAGCAGCCTCACAGGGAACATGGCTGGGGAGCAGTTCTTC.